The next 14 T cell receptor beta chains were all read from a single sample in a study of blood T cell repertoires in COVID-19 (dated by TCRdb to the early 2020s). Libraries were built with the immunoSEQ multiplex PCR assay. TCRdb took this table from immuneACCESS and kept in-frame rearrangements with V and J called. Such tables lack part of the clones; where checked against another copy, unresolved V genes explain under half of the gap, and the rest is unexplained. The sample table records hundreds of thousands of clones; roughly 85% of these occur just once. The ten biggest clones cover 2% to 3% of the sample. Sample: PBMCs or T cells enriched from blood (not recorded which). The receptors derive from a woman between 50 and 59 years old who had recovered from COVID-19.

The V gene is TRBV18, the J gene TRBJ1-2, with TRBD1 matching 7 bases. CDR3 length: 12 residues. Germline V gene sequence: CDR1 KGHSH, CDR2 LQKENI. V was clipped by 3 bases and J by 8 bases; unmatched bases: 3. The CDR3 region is CASSPDRPGYTF. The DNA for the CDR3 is TGTGCCAGCTCACCGGACAGGCCCGGCTACACCTTC.

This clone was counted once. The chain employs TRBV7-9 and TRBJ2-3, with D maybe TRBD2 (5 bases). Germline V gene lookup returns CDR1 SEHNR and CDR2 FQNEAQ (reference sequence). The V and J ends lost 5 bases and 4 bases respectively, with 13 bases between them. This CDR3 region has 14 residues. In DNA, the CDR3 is TGTGCCAGCAGCCTGTCCGGGGTGCCAGATACGCAGTATTTT. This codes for CASSLSGVPDTQYF.

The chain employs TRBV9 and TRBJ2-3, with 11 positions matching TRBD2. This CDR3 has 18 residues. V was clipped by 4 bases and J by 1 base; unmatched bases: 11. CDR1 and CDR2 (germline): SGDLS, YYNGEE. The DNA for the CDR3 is TGTGCCAGCAGCCTCCACACCGGGACTAGCGGACGCACAGATACGCAGTATTTT. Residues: CASSLHTGTSGRTDTQYF.

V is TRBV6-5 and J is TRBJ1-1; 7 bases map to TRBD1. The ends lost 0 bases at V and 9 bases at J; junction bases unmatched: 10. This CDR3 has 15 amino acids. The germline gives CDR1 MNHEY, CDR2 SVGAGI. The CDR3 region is CASSYSLEAGGKAFF. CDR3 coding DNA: TGTGCCAGCAGTTACTCTTTGGAGGCAGGGGGTAAAGCTTTCTTT.

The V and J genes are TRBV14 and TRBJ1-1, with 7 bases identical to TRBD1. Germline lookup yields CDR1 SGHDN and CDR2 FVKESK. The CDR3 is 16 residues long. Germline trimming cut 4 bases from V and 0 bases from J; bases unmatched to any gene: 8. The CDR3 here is CASSPQTGTMNTEAFF. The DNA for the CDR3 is TGTGCCAGCAGCCCTCAGACAGGGACCATGAACACTGAAGCTTTCTTT.

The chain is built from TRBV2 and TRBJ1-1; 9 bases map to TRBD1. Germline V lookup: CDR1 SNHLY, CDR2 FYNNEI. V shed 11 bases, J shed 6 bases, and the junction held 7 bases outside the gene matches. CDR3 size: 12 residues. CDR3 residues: CAGQQGAAEAFF. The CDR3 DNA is TGTGCCGGACAACAGGGGGCTGCTGAAGCTTTCTTT.

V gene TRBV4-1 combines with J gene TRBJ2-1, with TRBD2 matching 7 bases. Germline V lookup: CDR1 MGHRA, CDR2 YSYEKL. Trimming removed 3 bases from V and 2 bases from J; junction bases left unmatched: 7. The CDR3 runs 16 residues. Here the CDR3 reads CASSQTGGSAYNEQFF. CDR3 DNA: TGCGCCAGCAGCCAGACTGGCGGGAGTGCCTACAATGAGCAGTTCTTC.

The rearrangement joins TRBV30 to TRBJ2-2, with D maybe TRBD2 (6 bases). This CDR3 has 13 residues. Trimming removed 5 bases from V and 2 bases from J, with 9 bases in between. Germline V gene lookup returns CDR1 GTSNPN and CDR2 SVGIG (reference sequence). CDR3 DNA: TGTGCCTGGGGTAGCGGAAACACCGGGGAGCTGTTTTTT. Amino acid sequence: CAWGSGNTGELFF.

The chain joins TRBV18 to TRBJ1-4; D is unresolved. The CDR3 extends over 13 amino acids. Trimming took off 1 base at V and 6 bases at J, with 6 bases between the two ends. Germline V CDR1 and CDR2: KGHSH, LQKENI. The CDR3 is CASSPRGYEKLFF. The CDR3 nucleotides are TGTGCCAGCTCACCACGCGGGTATGAAAAACTGTTTTTT.

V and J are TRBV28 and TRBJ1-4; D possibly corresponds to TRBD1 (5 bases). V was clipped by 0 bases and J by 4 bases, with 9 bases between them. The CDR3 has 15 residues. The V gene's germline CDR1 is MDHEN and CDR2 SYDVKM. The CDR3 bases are TGTGCCAGCAGTTTATGGATCGACAGTAATGAAAAACTGTTTTTT. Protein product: CASSLWIDSNEKLFF.

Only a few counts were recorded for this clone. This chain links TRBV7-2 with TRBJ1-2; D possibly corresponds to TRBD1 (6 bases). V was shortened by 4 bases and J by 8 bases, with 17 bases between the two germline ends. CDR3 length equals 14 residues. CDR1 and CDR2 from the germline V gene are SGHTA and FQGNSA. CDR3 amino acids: CASSSGTTNSGYTF. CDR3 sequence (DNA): TGTGCCAGCAGCTCGGGGACAACCAATAGCGGCTACACCTTC.

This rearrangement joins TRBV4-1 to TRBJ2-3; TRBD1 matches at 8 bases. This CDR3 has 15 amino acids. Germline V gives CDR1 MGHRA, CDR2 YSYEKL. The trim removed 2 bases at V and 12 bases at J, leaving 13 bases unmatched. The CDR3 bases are TGCGCCAGCAGCCAAAGGCCGGGACAGGTGGGAACCCAGTATTTT. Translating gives CASSQRPGQVGTQYF.

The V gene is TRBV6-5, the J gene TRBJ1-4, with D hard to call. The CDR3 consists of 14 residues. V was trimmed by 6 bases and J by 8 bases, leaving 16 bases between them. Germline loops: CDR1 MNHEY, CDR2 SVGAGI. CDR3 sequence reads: CASRLGSQVEKLFF. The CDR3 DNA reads TGTGCCAGCAGGCTCGGGTCCCAAGTGGAAAAACTGTTTTTT.

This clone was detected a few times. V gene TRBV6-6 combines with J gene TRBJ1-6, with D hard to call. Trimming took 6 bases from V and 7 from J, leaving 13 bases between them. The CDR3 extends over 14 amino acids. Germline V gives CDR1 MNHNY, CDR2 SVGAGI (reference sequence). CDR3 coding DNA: TGTGCCAGCAGCGTACCTCAGAGGAATTCACCCCTCCACTTT. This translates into CASSVPQRNSPLHF.